The following is a TCR beta chain sequence with its context. Measured with immunoSEQ multiplex PCR; TCRdb has only the in-frame clones, and not every one. Among approximately 120,000 clones listed, roughly 87% were seen once. The data belong to a study of blood T cell repertoires in COVID-19. At the level of the study: COVID-19 samples, acute and convalescent, were from the United States, Italy and Spain. T cells, B-cell-depleted T cells, or PBMCs provided the cDNA or gDNA that served as material.

The source material was peripheral blood. This clonotype was sampled from a man older than 75 with active or convalescent COVID-19.

The CDR3 DNA sequence: TGTGCCAGTCAAACCGGCGGGGGTAACTATGGCTACACCTTC. Its translation: CASQTGGGNYGYTF. The chain couples TRBV19 to TRBJ1-2, with D possibly matching TRBD1 (5 bases). This CDR3 contains 14 residues. Per the germline V gene, CDR1 is LNHDA and CDR2 is SQIVND (reference sequence). V lost 8 bases to trimming and J lost 1 base, with 14 bases between them.